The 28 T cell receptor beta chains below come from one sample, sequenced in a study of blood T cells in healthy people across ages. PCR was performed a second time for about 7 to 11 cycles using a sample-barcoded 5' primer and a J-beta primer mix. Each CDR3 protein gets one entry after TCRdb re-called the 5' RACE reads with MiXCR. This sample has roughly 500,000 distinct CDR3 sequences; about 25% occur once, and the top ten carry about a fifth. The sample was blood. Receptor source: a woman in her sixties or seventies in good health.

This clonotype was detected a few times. The CDR3 region has the DNA TGTGCCAGCAGTTACCTGCGGGGGGGCCTAAGATTGAACACCGGGGAGCTGTTTTTT. It translates to CASSYLRGGLRLNTGELFF. The rearrangement links TRBV6-5 to TRBJ2-2; 9 bases match TRBD2. Germline V CDR1 and CDR2: MNHEY, SVGAGI. This CDR3 comprises 19 residues. The junction had 11 bases not matched to a gene; V was cut back by 2 bases and J by 1 base.

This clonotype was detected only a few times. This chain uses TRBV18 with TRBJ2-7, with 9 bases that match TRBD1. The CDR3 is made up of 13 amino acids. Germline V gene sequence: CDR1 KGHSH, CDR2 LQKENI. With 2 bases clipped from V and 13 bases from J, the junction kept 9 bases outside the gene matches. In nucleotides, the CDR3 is TGTGCCAGCTCACCAGTTCTGGGACAGGGCACCTACTTC. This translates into CASSPVLGQGTYF.

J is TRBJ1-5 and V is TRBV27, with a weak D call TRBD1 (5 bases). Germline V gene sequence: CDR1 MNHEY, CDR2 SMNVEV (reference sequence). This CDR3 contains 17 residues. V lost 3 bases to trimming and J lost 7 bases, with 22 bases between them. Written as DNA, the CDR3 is TGTGCCAGCAGTTTTCCCACCCACGCCTCAGGGAGGCAGCCCCAGCATTTT. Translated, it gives CASSFPTHASGRQPQHF.

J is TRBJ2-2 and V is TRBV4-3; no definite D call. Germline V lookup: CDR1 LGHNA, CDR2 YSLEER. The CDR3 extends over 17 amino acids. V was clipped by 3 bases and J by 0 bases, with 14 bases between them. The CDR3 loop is CASSQFLTGTNTGELFF. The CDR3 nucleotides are TGCGCCAGCAGCCAGTTTTTGACGGGTACGAACACCGGGGAGCTGTTTTTT.

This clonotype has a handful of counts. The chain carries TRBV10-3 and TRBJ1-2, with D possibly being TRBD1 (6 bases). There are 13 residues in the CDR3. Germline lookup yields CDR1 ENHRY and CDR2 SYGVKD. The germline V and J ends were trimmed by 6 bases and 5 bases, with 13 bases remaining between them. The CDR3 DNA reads TGTGCCATCAGCCGGACAGAGAGATATGGCTACACCTTC. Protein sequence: CAISRTERYGYTF.

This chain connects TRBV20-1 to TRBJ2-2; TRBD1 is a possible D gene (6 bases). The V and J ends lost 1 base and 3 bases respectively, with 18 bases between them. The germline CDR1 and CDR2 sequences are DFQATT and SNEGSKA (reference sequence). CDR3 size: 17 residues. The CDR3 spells CSARGGLRGSDTGELFF. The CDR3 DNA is TGCAGTGCTAGAGGGGGGCTACGCGGGTCAGACACCGGGGAGCTGTTTTTT.

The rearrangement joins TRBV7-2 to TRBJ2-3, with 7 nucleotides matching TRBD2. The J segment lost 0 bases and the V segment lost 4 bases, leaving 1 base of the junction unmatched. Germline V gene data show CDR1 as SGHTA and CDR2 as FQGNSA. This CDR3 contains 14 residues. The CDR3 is CASSWGGSTDTQYF. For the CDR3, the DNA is TGTGCCAGCAGCTGGGGGGGAAGCACAGATACGCAGTATTTT.

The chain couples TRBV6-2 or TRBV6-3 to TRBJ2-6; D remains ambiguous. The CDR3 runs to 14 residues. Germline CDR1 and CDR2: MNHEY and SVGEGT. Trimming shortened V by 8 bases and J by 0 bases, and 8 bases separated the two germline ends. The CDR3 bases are TGTGCCAGCCGTCAAGCCTCTGGGGCCAACGTCCTGACTTTC. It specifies CASRQASGANVLTF.

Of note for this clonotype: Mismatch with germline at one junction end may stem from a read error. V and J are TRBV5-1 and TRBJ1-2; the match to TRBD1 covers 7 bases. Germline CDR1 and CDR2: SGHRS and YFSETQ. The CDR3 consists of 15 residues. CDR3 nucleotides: TGCGCCGGCAGCAAAGGACAGGCGTCTAACTATGGCTACACCTTC. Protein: CAGSKGQASNYGYTF. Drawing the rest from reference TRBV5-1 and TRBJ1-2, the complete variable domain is KAGVTQTPRYLIKTRGQQVTLSCSPISGHRSVSWYQQTPGQGLQFLFEYFSETQRNKGNFPGRFSGRQFSNSRSEMNVSTLELGDSALYLCAGSKGQASNYGYTFGSGTRLTVV.

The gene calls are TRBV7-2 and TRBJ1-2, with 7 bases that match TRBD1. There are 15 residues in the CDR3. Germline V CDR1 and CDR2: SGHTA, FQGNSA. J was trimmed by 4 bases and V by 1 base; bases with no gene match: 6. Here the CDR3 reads CASSLVTRGSYGYTF. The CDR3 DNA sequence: TGTGCCAGCAGCTTAGTTACCAGGGGGTCCTATGGCTACACCTTC.

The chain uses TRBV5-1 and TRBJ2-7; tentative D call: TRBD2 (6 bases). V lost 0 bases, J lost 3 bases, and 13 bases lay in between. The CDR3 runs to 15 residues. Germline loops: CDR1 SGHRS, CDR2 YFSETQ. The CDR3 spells CASSLGGATDYEQYF. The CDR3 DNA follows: TGCGCCAGCAGCTTGGGCGGGGCGACAGACTACGAGCAGTACTTC. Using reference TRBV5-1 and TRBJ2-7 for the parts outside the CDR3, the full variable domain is KAGVTQTPRYLIKTRGQQVTLSCSPISGHRSVSWYQQTPGQGLQFLFEYFSETQRNKGNFPGRFSGRQFSNSRSEMNVSTLELGDSALYLCASSLGGATDYEQYFGPGTRLTVT.

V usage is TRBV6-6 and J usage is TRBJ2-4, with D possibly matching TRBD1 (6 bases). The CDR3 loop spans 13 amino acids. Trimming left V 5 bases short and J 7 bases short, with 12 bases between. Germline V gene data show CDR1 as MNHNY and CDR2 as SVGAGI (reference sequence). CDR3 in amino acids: CASSARGGNIQYF. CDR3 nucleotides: TGTGCCAGCAGTGCCAGGGGTGGGAACATTCAGTACTTC.

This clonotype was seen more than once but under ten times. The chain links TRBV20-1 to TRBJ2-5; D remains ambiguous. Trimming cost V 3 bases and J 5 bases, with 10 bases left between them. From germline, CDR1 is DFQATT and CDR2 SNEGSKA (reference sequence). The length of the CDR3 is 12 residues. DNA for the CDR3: TGCAGTGCTAGCAAGAATCGGGAGACCCAGTACTTC. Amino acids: CSASKNRETQYF.

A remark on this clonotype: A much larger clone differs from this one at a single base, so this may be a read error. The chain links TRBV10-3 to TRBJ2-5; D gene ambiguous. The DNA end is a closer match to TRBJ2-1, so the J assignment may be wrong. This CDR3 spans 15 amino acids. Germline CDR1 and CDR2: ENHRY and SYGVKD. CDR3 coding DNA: TGTGCCATCAGTGAGTTGGCAGGTTCCTACAGTGAGCAGTTCTTC. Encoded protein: CAISELAGSYSEQFF.

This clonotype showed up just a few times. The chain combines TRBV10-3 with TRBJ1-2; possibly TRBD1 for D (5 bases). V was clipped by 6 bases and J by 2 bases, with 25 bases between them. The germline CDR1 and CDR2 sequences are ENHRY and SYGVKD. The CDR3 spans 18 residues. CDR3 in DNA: TGTGCCATCAGCGATTCAGGGAATCCAGGGTATGGGAACTATGGCTACACCTTC. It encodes CAISDSGNPGYGNYGYTF.

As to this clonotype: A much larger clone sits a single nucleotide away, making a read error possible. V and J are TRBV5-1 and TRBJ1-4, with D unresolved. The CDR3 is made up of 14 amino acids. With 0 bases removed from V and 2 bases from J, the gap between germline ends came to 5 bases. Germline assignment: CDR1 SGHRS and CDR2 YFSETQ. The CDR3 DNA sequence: TGCGCCAGCAGCTTGGTGGGGACTAATGAAAAACTGTTTTTT. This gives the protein CASSLVGTNEKLFF.

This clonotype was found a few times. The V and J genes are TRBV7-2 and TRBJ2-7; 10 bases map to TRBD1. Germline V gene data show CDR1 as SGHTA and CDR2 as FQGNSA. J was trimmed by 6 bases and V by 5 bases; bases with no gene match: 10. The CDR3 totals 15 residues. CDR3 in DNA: TGTGCCAGCAGCATCAACCGGGACAGGGGATCCGAGCAGTACTTC. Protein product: CASSINRDRGSEQYF. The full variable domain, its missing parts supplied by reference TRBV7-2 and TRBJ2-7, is GAGVSQSPSNKVTEKGKDVELRCDPISGHTALYWYRQSLGQGLEFLIYFQGNSAPDKSGLPSDRFSAERTGGSVSTLTIQRTQQEDSAVYLCASSINRDRGSEQYFGPGTRLTVT.

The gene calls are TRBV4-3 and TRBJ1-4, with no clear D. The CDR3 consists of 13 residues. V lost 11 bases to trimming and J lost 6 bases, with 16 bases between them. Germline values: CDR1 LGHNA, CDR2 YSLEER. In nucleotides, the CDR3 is TGCGCCTCGGCGGGGAACCGGGATGAAAAACTGTTTTTT. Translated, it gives CASAGNRDEKLFF.

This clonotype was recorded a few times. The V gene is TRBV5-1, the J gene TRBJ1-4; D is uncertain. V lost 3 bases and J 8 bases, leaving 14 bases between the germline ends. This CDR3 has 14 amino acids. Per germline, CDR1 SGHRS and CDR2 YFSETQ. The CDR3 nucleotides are TGCGCCAGCAGCTCGGACGGACCGGGGGAAAAACTGTTTTTT. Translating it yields CASSSDGPGEKLFF.

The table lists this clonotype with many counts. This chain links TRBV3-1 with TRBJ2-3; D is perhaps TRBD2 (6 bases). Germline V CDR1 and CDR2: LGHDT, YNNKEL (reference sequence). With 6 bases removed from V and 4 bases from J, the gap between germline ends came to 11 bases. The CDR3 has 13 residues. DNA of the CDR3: TGTGCCAGCAGACCCCGACTAGCAGATACGCAGTATTTT. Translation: CASRPRLADTQYF.

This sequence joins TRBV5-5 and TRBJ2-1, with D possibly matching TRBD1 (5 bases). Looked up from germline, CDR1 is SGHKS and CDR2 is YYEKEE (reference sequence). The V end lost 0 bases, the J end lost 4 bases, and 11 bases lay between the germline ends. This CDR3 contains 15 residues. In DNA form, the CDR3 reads TGTGCCAGCAGCTTGGTGGTACAGGTTTACAATGAGCAGTTCTTC. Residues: CASSLVVQVYNEQFF.

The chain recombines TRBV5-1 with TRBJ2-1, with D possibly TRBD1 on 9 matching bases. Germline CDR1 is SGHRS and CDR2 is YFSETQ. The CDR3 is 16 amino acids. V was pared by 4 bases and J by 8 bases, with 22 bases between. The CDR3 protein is CASSRGGTGTLDEQFF. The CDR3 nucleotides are TGCGCCAGCAGCCGGGGGGGGACAGGGACCTTGGATGAGCAGTTCTTC.

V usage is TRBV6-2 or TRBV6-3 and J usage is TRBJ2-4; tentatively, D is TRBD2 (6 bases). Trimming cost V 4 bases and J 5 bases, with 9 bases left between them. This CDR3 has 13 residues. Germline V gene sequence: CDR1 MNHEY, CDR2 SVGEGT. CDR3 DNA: TGTGCCAGCAGTTCGGGGGTGGAAAACATTCAGTACTTC. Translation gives CASSSGVENIQYF.

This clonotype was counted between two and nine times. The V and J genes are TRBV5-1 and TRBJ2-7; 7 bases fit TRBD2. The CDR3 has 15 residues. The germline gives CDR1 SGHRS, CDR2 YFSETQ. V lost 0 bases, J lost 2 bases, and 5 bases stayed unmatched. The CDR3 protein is CASSLAPSGAYEQYF. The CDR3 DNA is TGCGCCAGCAGCTTGGCCCCTAGCGGAGCCTACGAGCAGTACTTC.

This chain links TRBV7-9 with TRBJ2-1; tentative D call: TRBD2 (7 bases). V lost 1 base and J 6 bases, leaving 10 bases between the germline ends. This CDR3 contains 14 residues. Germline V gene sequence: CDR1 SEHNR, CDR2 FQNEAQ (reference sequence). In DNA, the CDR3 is TGTGCCAGCAGCTTAGGCGGGGGCTTCAATGAGCAGTTCTTC. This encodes CASSLGGGFNEQFF.

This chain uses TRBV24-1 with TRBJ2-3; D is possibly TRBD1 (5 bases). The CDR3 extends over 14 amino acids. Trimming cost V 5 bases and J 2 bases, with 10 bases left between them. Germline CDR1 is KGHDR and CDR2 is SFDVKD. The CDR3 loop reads CATSGGFPTDTQYF. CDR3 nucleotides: TGTGCCACCAGTGGGGGCTTCCCCACAGATACGCAGTATTTT.

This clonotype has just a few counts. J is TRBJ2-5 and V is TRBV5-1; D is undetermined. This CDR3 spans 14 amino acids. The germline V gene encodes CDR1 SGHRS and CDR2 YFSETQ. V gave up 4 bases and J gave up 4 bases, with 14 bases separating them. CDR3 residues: CASSPTGLGETQYF. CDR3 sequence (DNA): TGCGCCAGCAGCCCGACCGGGTTGGGAGAGACCCAGTACTTC.

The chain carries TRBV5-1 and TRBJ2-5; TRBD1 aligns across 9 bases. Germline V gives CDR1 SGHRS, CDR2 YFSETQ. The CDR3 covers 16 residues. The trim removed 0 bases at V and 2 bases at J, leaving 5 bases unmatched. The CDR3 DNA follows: TGCGCCAGCAGCTTGGCTCCCGGGACAGGGCAAGAGACCCAGTACTTC. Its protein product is CASSLAPGTGQETQYF. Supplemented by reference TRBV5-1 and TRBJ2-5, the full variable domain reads KAGVTQTPRYLIKTRGQQVTLSCSPISGHRSVSWYQQTPGQGLQFLFEYFSETQRNKGNFPGRFSGRQFSNSRSEMNVSTLELGDSALYLCASSLAPGTGQETQYFGPGTRLLVL.